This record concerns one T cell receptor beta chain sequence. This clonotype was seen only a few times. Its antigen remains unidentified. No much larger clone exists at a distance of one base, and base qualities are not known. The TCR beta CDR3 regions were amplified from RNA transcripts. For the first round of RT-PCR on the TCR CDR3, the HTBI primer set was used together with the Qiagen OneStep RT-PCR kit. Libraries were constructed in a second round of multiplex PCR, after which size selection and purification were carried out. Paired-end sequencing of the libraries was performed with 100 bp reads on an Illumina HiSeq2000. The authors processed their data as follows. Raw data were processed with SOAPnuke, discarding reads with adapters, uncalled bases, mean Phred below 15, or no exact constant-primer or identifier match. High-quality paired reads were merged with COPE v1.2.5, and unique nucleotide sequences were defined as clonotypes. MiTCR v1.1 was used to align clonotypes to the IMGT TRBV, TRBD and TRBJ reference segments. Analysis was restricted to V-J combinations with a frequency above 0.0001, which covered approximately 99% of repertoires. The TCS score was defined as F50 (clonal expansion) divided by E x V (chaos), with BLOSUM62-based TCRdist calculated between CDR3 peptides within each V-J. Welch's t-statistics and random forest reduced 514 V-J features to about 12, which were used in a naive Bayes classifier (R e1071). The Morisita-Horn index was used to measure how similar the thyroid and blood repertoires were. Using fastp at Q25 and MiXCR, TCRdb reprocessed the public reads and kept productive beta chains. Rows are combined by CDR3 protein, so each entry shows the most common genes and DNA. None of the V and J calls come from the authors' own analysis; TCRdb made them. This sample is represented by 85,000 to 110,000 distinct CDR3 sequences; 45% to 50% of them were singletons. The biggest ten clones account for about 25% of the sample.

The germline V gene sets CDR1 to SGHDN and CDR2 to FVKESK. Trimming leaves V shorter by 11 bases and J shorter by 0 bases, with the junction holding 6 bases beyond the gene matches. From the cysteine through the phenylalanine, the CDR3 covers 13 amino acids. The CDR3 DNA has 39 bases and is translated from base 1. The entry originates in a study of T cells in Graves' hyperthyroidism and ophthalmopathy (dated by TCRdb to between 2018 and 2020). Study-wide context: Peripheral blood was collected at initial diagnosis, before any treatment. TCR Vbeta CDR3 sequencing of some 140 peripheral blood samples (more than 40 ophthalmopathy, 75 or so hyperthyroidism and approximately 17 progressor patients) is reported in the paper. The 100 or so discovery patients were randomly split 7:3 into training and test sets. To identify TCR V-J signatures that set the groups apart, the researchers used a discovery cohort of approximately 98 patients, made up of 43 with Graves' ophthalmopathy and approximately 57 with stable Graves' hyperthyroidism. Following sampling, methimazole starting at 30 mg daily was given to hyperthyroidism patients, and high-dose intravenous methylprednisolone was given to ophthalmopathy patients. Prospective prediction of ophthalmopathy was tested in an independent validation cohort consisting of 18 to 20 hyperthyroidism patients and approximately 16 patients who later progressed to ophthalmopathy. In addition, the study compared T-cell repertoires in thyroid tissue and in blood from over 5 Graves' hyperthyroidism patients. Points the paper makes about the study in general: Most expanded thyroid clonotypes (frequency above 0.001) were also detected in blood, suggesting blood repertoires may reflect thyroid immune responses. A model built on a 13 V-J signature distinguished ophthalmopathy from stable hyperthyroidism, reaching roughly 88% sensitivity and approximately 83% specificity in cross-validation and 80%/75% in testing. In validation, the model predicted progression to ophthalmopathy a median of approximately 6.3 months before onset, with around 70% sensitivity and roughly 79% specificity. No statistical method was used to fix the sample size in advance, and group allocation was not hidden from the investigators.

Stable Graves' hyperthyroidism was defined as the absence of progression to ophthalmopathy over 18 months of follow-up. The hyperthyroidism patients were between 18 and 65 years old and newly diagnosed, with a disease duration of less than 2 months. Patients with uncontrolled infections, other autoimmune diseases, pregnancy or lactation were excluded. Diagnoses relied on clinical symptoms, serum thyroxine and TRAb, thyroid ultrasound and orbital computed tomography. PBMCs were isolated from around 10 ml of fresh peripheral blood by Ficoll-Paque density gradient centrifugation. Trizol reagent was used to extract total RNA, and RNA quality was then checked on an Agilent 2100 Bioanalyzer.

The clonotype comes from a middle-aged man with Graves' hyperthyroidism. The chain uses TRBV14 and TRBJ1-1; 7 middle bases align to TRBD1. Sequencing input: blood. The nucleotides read TGTGCCCAGGGGGGGGGGGTGAACACTGAAGCTTTCTTT. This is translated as CAQGGGVNTEAFF.